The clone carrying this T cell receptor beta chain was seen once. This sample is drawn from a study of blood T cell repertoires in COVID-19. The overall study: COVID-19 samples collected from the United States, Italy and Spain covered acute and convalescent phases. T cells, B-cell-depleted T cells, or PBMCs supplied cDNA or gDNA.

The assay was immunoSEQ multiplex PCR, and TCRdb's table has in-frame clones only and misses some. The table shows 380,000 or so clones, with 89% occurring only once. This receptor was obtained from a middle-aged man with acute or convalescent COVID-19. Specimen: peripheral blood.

The CDR3 sequence is CASSVLAGGGQYF. CDR3 coding DNA: TGTGCCAGCAGCGTTCTAGCGGGGGGCGGGCAGTACTTC. The chain recombines TRBV9 with TRBJ2-7; 11 bases agree with TRBD2. J was trimmed by 9 bases and V by 2 bases; bases with no gene match: 4. CDR3 length: 13 residues. Germline CDR1 reads SGDLS; CDR2 reads YYNGEE.